This entry features one T cell receptor beta chain sequence. Its matching antigen is unknown. The CDR3 covers 15 residues. Germline V gene lookup returns CDR1 SGHRS and CDR2 YFSETQ. Losses at the gene ends were 2 bases for V and 4 bases for J; bases not matched to a gene: 7. This record belongs to a study of Ad26.COV2.S vaccination and SARS-CoV-2 variants. Points from the study as a whole: Post-vaccination breadth of spike-specific CD8+ and CD4+ T cell responses was reportedly substantial. Vaccine and placebo groups showed comparable non-spike TCR breadth. Spike-specific TCR breadth ran higher among vaccine recipients than placebo recipients. An underestimation of total T cell responses may have resulted from the TCR breadth and depth analyses.

Generated by immunoSEQ multiplex PCR, the TCRdb table keeps only in-frame clones and is missing some. The sample consists of roughly 92,000 clones, about four fifths of them appearing once. This receptor was obtained from a human donor who had recovered from COVID-19. The starting material was peripheral blood, obtained after recovery from COVID-19. The chain couples TRBV5-1 to TRBJ1-1; 8 bases agree with TRBD1. The CDR3 loop reads CASSFPDREGTEAFF. The DNA for the CDR3 is TGCGCCAGCAGCTTCCCGGACAGGGAGGGCACTGAAGCTTTCTTT.